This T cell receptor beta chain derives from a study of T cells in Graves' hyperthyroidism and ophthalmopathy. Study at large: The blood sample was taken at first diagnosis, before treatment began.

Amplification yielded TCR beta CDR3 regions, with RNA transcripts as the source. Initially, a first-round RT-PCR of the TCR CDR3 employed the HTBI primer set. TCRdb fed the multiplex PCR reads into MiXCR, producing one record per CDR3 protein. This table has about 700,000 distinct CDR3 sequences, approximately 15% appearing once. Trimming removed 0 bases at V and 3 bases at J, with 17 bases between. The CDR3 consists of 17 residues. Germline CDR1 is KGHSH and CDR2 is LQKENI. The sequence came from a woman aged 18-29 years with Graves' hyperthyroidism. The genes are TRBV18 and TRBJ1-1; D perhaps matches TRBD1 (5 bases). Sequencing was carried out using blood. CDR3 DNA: TGTGCCAGCTCACCACCGGGTGGGGCCCCGCAGGACACTGAAGCTTTCTTT. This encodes CASSPPGGAPQDTEAFF.